These 27 T cell receptor beta chains were all obtained from the same sample, sequenced in a study of CD8+CD57+ T cells in acquired aplastic anemia. Researchers used genomic DNA as the template to profile TCR beta VDJ and CDR3. TCRdb re-derived calls from the reads in MiXCR, one entry per CDR3 protein. This sample has under 350,000 distinct CDR3 sequences; roughly 53% occur once, and the top ten carry approximately 1.2%. Patients selected for sequencing had displayed CD8+CD57+ cell expansion by flow cytometry. Sample: sorted CD4+, CD8+, or CD8+CD57+ T cells (not recorded which) from PBMCs. The receptors were sampled from a human donor with aplastic anemia.

This sequence joins TRBV2 and TRBJ1-2; 8 bases agree with TRBD1. This CDR3 has 12 residues. V shed 6 bases, J shed 9 bases, and the junction held 6 bases outside the gene matches. Germline V lookup: CDR1 SNHLY, CDR2 FYNNEI. Here the CDR3 reads CASREDRASYTF. The CDR3, as DNA: TGTGCCAGCAGAGAGGACAGGGCTAGCTACACCTTC.

This clonotype has a handful of counts. This sequence joins TRBV2 and TRBJ2-7; the D gene is possibly TRBD2 (6 bases). CDR3 size: 16 residues. Between the trimmed V and J ends, which lost 6 bases and 2 bases, there was a span of 20 bases. Germline V lookup: CDR1 SNHLY, CDR2 FYNNEI. Here the CDR3 reads CASRFPRGGAPYEQYF. The CDR3 nucleotides read TGTGCCAGCAGATTCCCGCGAGGCGGGGCGCCCTACGAGCAGTACTTC.

At least ten counts were recorded for this clonotype. The CDR3 reads CASSLETYQETQYF. In DNA form, the CDR3 reads TGTGCCAGCAGCTTAGAAACGTACCAAGAGACCCAGTACTTC. This rearrangement joins TRBV7-9 to TRBJ2-5; no firm D call. In germline, CDR1 is SEHNR, CDR2 FQNEAQ (reference sequence). Trimming left V 1 base short and J 0 bases short, with 6 bases between. The CDR3 consists of 14 residues.

The chain recombines TRBV5-8 with TRBJ1-6; weak D call: TRBD1 (5 bases). The CDR3 has 14 residues. V dropped 6 bases and J dropped 9 bases, with 16 bases sitting between them. Looked up from germline, CDR1 is SGHTS and CDR2 is YDEGEE. The CDR3 DNA sequence: TGTGCCAGCATCGGGGACCGTGGAGGTTCACCCCTCCACTTT. Translation gives CASIGDRGGSPLHF. Full variable domain (rest looked up from reference TRBV5-8 and TRBJ1-6): EAGVTQSPTHLIKTRGQQATLRCSPISGHTSVYWYQQALGLGLQFLLWYDEGEERNRGNFPPRFSGRQFPNYSSELNVNALELEDSALYLCASIGDRGGSPLHFGNGTRLTVT.

V gene TRBV9 combines with J gene TRBJ1-2, with D maybe TRBD1 (6 bases). V was cut by 3 bases and J by 4 bases, with 31 bases left in between. This CDR3 is built from 20 residues. The germline V gene encodes CDR1 SGDLS and CDR2 YYNGEE. CDR3 coding DNA: TGTGCCAGCAGCGCCCGGACTAGCGGGGGGGCAGATGAGCAGTTCTATGGCTACACCTTC. It codes for CASSARTSGGADEQFYGYTF.

This clonotype was counted once. The chain has TRBV9 and TRBJ1-5; D gene unclear. With 0 bases removed from V and 5 bases from J, the gap between germline ends came to 9 bases. Germline CDR1 SGDLS, CDR2 YYNGEE. The CDR3 length is 14 residues. CDR3 region: CASSVGSDHQPQHF. The CDR3 region has the DNA TGTGCCAGCAGCGTAGGGTCAGACCATCAGCCCCAGCATTTT.

The DNA of the CDR3 is TGTGCCATCAGTGAGTCCGCGAGCGGTGGCACACTCCACGAGCAGTACTTC. Its translation is CAISESASGGTLHEQYF. V usage is TRBV10-3 and J usage is TRBJ2-7, with a tentative D call TRBD2 (5 bases). The CDR3 runs to 17 residues. V was clipped by 0 bases and J by 5 bases, with 20 bases between them. The V gene's germline CDR1 is ENHRY and CDR2 SYGVKD.

The chain joins TRBV7-2 to TRBJ2-7, with 8 positions matching TRBD2. V trimming: 6 bases; J trimming: 3 bases; junction bases outside the gene matches: 7. The CDR3 runs to 14 residues. CDR1 is SGHTA, CDR2 FQGNSA, per germline. The CDR3 nucleotides read TGTGCCAGCAGACCCGGGGGGGGCCGCTACGAGCAGTACTTC. Translating it yields CASRPGGGRYEQYF.

This clonotype was detected many times. The chain is built from TRBV20-1 and TRBJ1-1; D is uncertain. The CDR3 is 14 amino acids. Germline V gene sequence: CDR1 DFQATT, CDR2 SNEGSKA (reference sequence). V lost 1 base, J lost 3 bases, and 12 bases lay in between. The CDR3 DNA reads TGCAGTGCTAGAGGCCCCTTTGGGGACACTGAAGCTTTCTTT. The encoded protein is CSARGPFGDTEAFF.

The chain uses TRBV19 and TRBJ1-4, with D unresolved. The germline gives CDR1 LNHDA, CDR2 SQIVND (reference sequence). The CDR3 sequence is 14 residues long. Trimming removed 4 bases at V and 8 bases at J, with 14 bases between. As DNA, the CDR3 is TGTGCCAGTAGTACTATCGCATTCGACGAAAAACTGTTTTTT. Translated: CASSTIAFDEKLFF.

This clonotype occurred a few times. Since the CDR3 does not end with the conserved phenylalanine or tryptophan, this likely comes from a read error. The chain is built from TRBV3-1 and TRBJ2-1, with 7 bases aligning to TRBD2. V shed 11 bases, J shed 0 bases, and the junction held 1 base outside the gene matches. This CDR3 has 12 residues. Germline CDR1 LGHDT, CDR2 YNNKEL (reference sequence). The CDR3 coding sequence is TGTGCCTGCGGGAGCTCCTACAATGAGCAGTTCCTC. Translated: CACGSSYNEQFL.

The chain combines TRBV5-1 with TRBJ2-7; D gene ambiguous. V lost 3 bases, J lost 6 bases, and 19 bases lay in between. Germline V gene lookup returns CDR1 SGHRS and CDR2 YFSETQ. The CDR3 has 15 amino acids. CDR3 DNA: TGCGCCAGCAGCTGGGAACCCGGACGTTCGGGCGAGCAGTACTTC. This translates into CASSWEPGRSGEQYF.

V usage is TRBV2 and J usage is TRBJ1-2; D call uncertain. Germline V gene data show CDR1 as SNHLY and CDR2 as FYNNEI. The CDR3 consists of 13 residues. V shed 8 bases and J shed 7 bases, with 17 bases lying between them. The CDR3 DNA reads as TGTGCCAGCGTTAATGCCCAGTTCGGTGGCTACACCTTC. It encodes CASVNAQFGGYTF.

The rearrangement links TRBV9 to TRBJ2-2; no clear D. Trimming removed 3 bases at V and 1 base at J, with 7 bases between. Per the germline V gene, CDR1 is SGDLS and CDR2 is YYNGEE. The CDR3 sequence is 14 residues long. CDR3 in DNA: TGTGCCAGCAGCGCCGTCCTGAACACCGGGGAGCTGTTTTTT. Amino acid sequence: CASSAVLNTGELFF. The complete variable domain, with remaining parts taken from reference TRBV9 and TRBJ2-2, reads DSGVTQTPKHLITATGQRVTLRCSPRSGDLSVYWYQQSLDQGLQFLIQYYNGEERAKGNILERFSAQQFPDLHSELNLSSLELGDSALYFCASSAVLNTGELFFGEGSRLTVL.

The rearrangement uses TRBV11-2 and TRBJ2-7; unclear D gene. Trimming stripped 5 bases from V and 4 bases from J, with 12 bases between. This CDR3 region has 13 residues. Germline CDR1 and CDR2: SGHAT and FQNNGV. CDR3 bases: TGTGCCAGCAGCATAAGTACGATTTACGAGCAGTACTTC. Residues: CASSISTIYEQYF.

V is TRBV5-8 and J is TRBJ2-2; D is unclear. V was shortened by 2 bases and J by 6 bases, with 11 bases between the two germline ends. There are 14 residues in the CDR3. CDR1 is SGHTS, CDR2 YDEGEE, per germline. CDR3 region: CASSFVYSAGELFF. The CDR3 DNA is TGTGCCAGCAGCTTCGTATATTCCGCCGGGGAGCTGTTTTTT.

The chain has TRBV29-1 and TRBJ1-1; 9 positions agree with TRBD1. CDR3 size: 16 residues. The germline V gene has CDR1 SQVTM and CDR2 ANQGSEA. V dropped 5 bases and J dropped 1; count of bases not matched to a gene: 11. The CDR3 protein is CSVIFNRGLGNTEAFF. The CDR3 DNA reads TGCAGCGTTATCTTTAACAGGGGGCTCGGGAACACTGAAGCTTTCTTT. The full variable domain, rest sourced from reference TRBV29-1 and TRBJ1-1, is SAVISQKPSRDICQRGTSLTIQCQVDSQVTMMFWYRQQPGQSLTLIATANQGSEATYESGFVIDKFPISRPNLTFSTLTVSNMSPEDSSIYLCSVIFNRGLGNTEAFFGQGTRLTVV.

The sample holds a few counts of this clonotype. The V call is TRBV2, the J call TRBJ2-1, with a weak D call TRBD2 (5 bases). Germline V gene lookup returns CDR1 SNHLY and CDR2 FYNNEI. V shed 9 bases and J shed 7 bases, with 13 bases lying between them. This CDR3 has 12 amino acids. CDR3 in DNA: TGTGCCAGGAACCTCCTAGCTAATGAGCAGTTCTTC. It specifies CARNLLANEQFF.

A few counts support this clonotype. The rearrangement uses TRBV20-1 and TRBJ2-3, with 11 nucleotides matching TRBD2. This CDR3 has 16 residues. Looked up from germline, CDR1 is DFQATT and CDR2 is SNEGSKA (reference sequence). V gave up 3 bases and J gave up 0 bases; unmatched junction bases: 5. CDR3 sequence reads: CSASPWTSGSTDTQYF. CDR3 in DNA: TGCAGTGCTAGCCCCTGGACTAGCGGGAGCACAGATACGCAGTATTTT.

This clonotype was picked up many times. V and J are TRBV20-1 and TRBJ2-7; no clear D. The germline V gene has CDR1 DFQATT and CDR2 SNEGSKA (reference sequence). Trimming shortened V by 4 bases and J by 2 bases, and 9 bases separated the two germline ends. This CDR3 is 12 amino acids long. CDR3 amino acids: CSATRRAYEQYF. The DNA for the CDR3 is TGCAGTGCTACCCGACGGGCCTACGAGCAGTACTTC.

This chain uses TRBV12-5 with TRBJ2-7, with unresolved D. Per the germline V gene, CDR1 is LGHNT and CDR2 is FRNRAP. Trimming pared 3 bases from V and 5 bases from J, leaving 8 bases between. This CDR3 region has 12 residues. The DNA of the CDR3 is TGTGCTAGTGGTTTTGTGGTCCACGAGCAGTACTTC. The encoded protein is CASGFVVHEQYF.

This sequence joins TRBV29-1 and TRBJ1-2; D remains unclear. CDR1 and CDR2 (germline): SQVTM, ANQGSEA. Between the trimmed V and J ends, which lost 0 bases and 0 bases, there was a span of 5 bases. The CDR3 is 13 amino acids. The CDR3 spells CSVEEGTNYGYTF. The CDR3 region has the DNA TGCAGCGTTGAAGAGGGAACTAACTATGGCTACACCTTC.

The rearrangement links TRBV10-3 to TRBJ2-7, with a possible D match to TRBD1 (5 bases). With 10 bases removed from V and 2 bases from J, the gap between germline ends came to 12 bases. The germline CDR1 and CDR2 sequences are ENHRY and SYGVKD. CDR3 length equals 12 residues. The CDR3 loop reads CATHDSTYEQYF. CDR3 nucleotides: TGTGCCACCCATGACAGCACCTACGAGCAGTACTTC.

V and J are TRBV12-3 or TRBV12-4 and TRBJ1-4; no firm D call. The CDR3 consists of 14 residues. Trimming took off 1 base at V and 5 bases at J, with 8 bases between the two ends. CDR3 coding DNA: TGTGCCAGCAGTTTAGAGGGTTCAAATGAAAAACTGTTTTTT. Amino acids: CASSLEGSNEKLFF.

The rearrangement uses TRBV19 and TRBJ2-7; D is unresolved. The CDR3 is 14 residues long. V was cut by 1 base and J by 5 bases, with 12 bases left in between. Germline loops: CDR1 LNHDA, CDR2 SQIVND (reference sequence). The CDR3 nucleotides are TGTGCCAGTAGTATAGTACACCCTCCTGACGAGCAGTACTTC. Its translation: CASSIVHPPDEQYF. The full variable domain, rest sourced from reference TRBV19 and TRBJ2-7, is DGGITQSPKYLFRKEGQNVTLSCEQNLNHDAMYWYRQDPGQGLRLIYYSQIVNDFQKGDIAEGYSVSREKKESFPLTVTSAQKNPTAFYLCASSIVHPPDEQYFGPGTRLTVT.

The chain recombines TRBV12-3 or TRBV12-4 with TRBJ2-7; TRBD2 is a possible D gene (6 bases). Trimming shortened V by 6 bases and J by 6 bases, and 15 bases separated the two germline ends. The length of the CDR3 is 13 residues. The CDR3 protein is CASSPTRGGEQYF. CDR3 in DNA: TGTGCCAGCAGCCCCACCCGGGGAGGCGAGCAGTACTTC.

This chain joins TRBV5-1 and TRBJ2-7; 7 nucleotides align to TRBD2. The V segment lost 0 bases and the J segment 2 bases; nucleotides outside the gene matches: 8. The CDR3 length is 16 residues. Germline CDR1 and CDR2: SGHRS and YFSETQ. The CDR3 DNA sequence: TGCGCCAGCAGCTTGGTTCCGGGAGGAATCGCCTACGAGCAGTACTTC. Translating it yields CASSLVPGGIAYEQYF.